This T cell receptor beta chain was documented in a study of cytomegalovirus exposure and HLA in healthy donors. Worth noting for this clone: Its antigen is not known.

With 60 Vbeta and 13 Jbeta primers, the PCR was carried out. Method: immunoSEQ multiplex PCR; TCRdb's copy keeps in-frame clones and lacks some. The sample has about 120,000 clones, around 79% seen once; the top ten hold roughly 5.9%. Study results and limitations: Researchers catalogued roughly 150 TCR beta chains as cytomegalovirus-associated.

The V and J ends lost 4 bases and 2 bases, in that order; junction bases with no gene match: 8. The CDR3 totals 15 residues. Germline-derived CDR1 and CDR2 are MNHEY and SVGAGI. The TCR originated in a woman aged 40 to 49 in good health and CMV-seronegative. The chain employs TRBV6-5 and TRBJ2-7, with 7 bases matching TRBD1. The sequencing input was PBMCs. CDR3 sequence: CASSSPETGTYEQYF. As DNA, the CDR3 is TGTGCCAGCAGTTCACCAGAGACAGGGACCTACGAGCAGTACTTC.